This entry concerns a single T cell receptor (beta chain). Its antigen remains unidentified. The record originates from a study of CD8+ T cells in alopecia areata. Study-level results: Among the 100 top clones, expanded CD8+ clones, like scalp clonality, were significantly decreased by tofacitinib. Alopecia totalis/universalis scalp especially showed more expanded CD8+ clones than normal scalp.

Extracted RNA was reverse transcribed into cDNA, the sequencing template. Clones were sequenced by immunoSEQ multiplex PCR, and TCRdb holds only the in-frame ones, with some missing. Altogether 110,000 or so clones are present, about 54% being singletons, with the ten largest covering 30%. The CDR3 consists of 10 residues. Germline loops: CDR1 GTSNPN, CDR2 SVGIG (reference sequence). Treatment here: oral pan-JAK inhibitor, 5-10 mg twice daily. The starting material was CD8+ T cells sorted from blood, obtained at week 4, from a patient treated with tofacitinib. The chain couples TRBV30 to TRBJ2-2; no reliable D call. The source of this sequence is a human donor with alopecia areata. The CDR3 DNA reads as TGTGGCATAAACACCGGGGAGCTGTTTTTT. As protein: CGINTGELFF.